These 8 T cell receptor beta chains were all obtained from the same sample, sequenced in a study of CD8+ T cells in alopecia areata. Treatment of the sample: oral pan-JAK inhibitor, 5-10 mg twice daily. As the sequencing template, cDNA was produced by extracting RNA and reverse transcribing it. Sequenced by immunoSEQ multiplex PCR; TCRdb stores in-frame clones only, minus some. The sample includes under 350,000 clones, roughly 50% seen only once; the top ten take 1.8%. This material consisted of CD4+ T cells sorted from blood, taken at week 24, from a patient treated with tofacitinib. The receptors were sampled from a human donor with alopecia areata.

The chain recombines TRBV15 with TRBJ2-7; D gene uncertain. Deletions cut 4 bases from V and 3 bases from J, with 19 bases between. This CDR3 spans 16 amino acids. Per germline, CDR1 LNHNV and CDR2 YYDKDF (reference sequence). The CDR3 loop reads CATSTPQTSNRYEQYF. The CDR3 DNA is TGTGCCACCAGCACCCCCCAGACTTCGAACCGCTACGAGCAGTACTTC.

The chain combines TRBV11-1 with TRBJ2-7; TRBD2 is a possible D gene (7 bases). V was pared by 2 bases and J by 2 bases, with 16 bases between. The CDR3 runs to 16 residues. Germline loops: CDR1 SGHAT, CDR2 FQDESV (reference sequence). The CDR3 DNA follows: TGTGCCAGCAGCTTATATTTGGGCGGGGGCCCCTACGAGCAGTACTTC. Its translation is CASSLYLGGGPYEQYF.

Regarding this clone: This CDR3 is also generated by other DNA sequences in the sample. The chain is built from TRBV29-1 and TRBJ1-2; the D is unclear. The CDR3 runs 11 residues. In germline, CDR1 is SQVTM, CDR2 ANQGSEA. Trimming took off 4 bases at V and 3 bases at J, with 6 bases between the two ends. Written as DNA, the CDR3 is TGCAGCGTTGTGAGGGACTATGGCTACACCTTC. It yields the protein CSVVRDYGYTF.

V usage is TRBV6-1 and J usage is TRBJ2-3; perhaps TRBD1 as D (5 bases). CDR1 MNHNS and CDR2 SASEGT come from the germline V gene. CDR3 length: 16 amino acids. Trimming took off 3 bases at V and 5 bases at J, with 18 bases between the two ends. This CDR3 reads CASSDGGAPLGDTQYF. The CDR3 DNA reads TGTGCCAGCAGTGACGGTGGGGCCCCCCTGGGAGATACGCAGTATTTT.

The chain recombines TRBV7-2 with TRBJ2-3, with D perhaps matching TRBD1 or TRBD2 (5 bases each). Germline-derived CDR1 and CDR2 are SGHTA and FQGNSA. This CDR3 is built from 13 residues. Trimming shortened V by 5 bases and J by 5 bases, and 11 bases separated the two germline ends. In nucleotides, the CDR3 is TGTGCCAGCAGCCGAAGGGACCGAGATACGCAGTATTTT. It codes for CASSRRDRDTQYF.

The V call is TRBV6-5, the J call TRBJ2-1; D assignment may be TRBD1 or TRBD2 (6 bases each). Germline assignment: CDR1 MNHEY and CDR2 SVGAGI. The CDR3 totals 15 residues. V was clipped by 11 bases and J by 3 bases, with 20 bases between them. CDR3 residues: CAVHRGGRLYNEQFF. The CDR3 DNA is TGTGCCGTCCATAGAGGGGGGCGCCTCTACAATGAGCAGTTCTTC.

The CDR3 loop is CASSPQGGISRYGYTF. The CDR3 DNA sequence: TGCGCCAGCAGTCCTCAAGGGGGAATCTCTCGCTATGGCTACACCTTC. This chain uses TRBV23-1 with TRBJ1-2; D may be TRBD1 (6 bases). TRBV23-1 is labeled an ORF, and its function is uncertain. This CDR3 has 16 residues. V lost 4 bases to trimming and J lost 4 bases, with 19 bases between them.

The chain has TRBV7-9 and TRBJ1-6; a possible D gene is TRBD1 (5 bases). The germline V gene has CDR1 SEHNR and CDR2 FQNEAQ (reference sequence). The V and J ends lost 5 bases and 7 bases respectively, with 12 bases between them. The CDR3 length is 14 residues. In nucleotides, the CDR3 is TGTGCCAGCAGCGTCCGACAGAACAATTCACCCCTCCACTTT. This encodes CASSVRQNNSPLHF.